This T cell receptor (beta chain) appears in the sequencing data of a study of regulatory T cells in long-lasting Graves disease. Study in general: Persistent Graves' disease meant over 5 years of antithyroid drugs with positive TSH receptor antibodies.

CDR3 regions were amplified by Arm-PCR using iRepertoire HTBI primers to build TCR beta libraries. TCRdb analysed the multiplex PCR reads with MiXCR anew, one entry per CDR3 protein. Of a few hundred thousand distinct CDR3 sequences in the sample, around 20% are singletons; the top ten hold about 13%. Study observations and caveats: With persistent disease, TRBV28, TRBJ1-2 and TRBJ2-5 were the favored segments. Newly diagnosed patients shared 850 to 1,000 public clonotypes; persistent patients shared some 2,600.

The time point denotes: persistent/refractory GD, antithyroid drugs over 5 years with positive TRAb. Extracted RNA from PBMCs served as the source of the TCR library. Patients hailed from an endocrinology department in Xi'an, China. Looked up from germline, CDR1 is SGHVS and CDR2 is FNYEAQ. V lost 2 bases to trimming and J lost 7 bases; unmatched junction nucleotides: 7. The CDR3 is 15 residues long. In its sample, this clonotype was seen many times. Its specificity is unknown. This TCR was recovered from a female donor with Graves disease. This specimen consisted of peripheral blood mononuclear cells (PBMCs), obtained when the disease was refractory, from a patient treated with antithyroid drugs. V is TRBV7-6 and J is TRBJ2-2, with 7 bases aligning to TRBD2. This CDR3 reads CASSLMLAVGGELFF. The CDR3, as DNA: TGTGCCAGCAGCTTAATGCTAGCGGTTGGCGGGGAGCTGTTTTTT. The full variable domain, rest sourced from reference TRBV7-6 and TRBJ2-2, is GAGVSQSPRYKVTKRGQDVALRCDPISGHVSLYWYRQALGQGPEFLTYFNYEAQQDKSGLPNDRFSAERPEGSISTLTIQRTEQRDSAMYRCASSLMLAVGGELFFGEGSRLTVL.